Sequencing of this T cell receptor beta chain was carried out in a study of cytomegalovirus exposure and HLA in healthy donors (dated by TCRdb to the late 2010s). Turning to the overall study: An earlier analysis of approximately 600 of the donors reported approximately 290 Gb of sequence data and 117 million unique TCR beta sequences from some 180 million T cells. About 280 gigabases of sequencing data and around 90 million unique TCR sequences made up an early release that covered around 640 HLA-typed donors. The genetic ancestry cluster associated with self-reported Caucasian donors included about 81% of the 350 to 500 genotyped donors. The study was designed to test whether signatures of past pathogen exposure could be identified by cataloging public T cell receptors. The study profiled the T cell repertoires of hundreds of subjects by immunosequencing and related them to cytomegalovirus serostatus. A separate validation cohort of more than 100 different subjects was used in addition to the roughly 700-subject first cohort. The study combined high-throughput TCR immunosequencing, statistical association of individual TCRs with disease status, and machine learning to predict cytomegalovirus infection status. A later analysis re-examined previously published TCR beta repertoires from more than 600 donors and added high-resolution HLA genotyping to investigate patterns of TCR occurrence. Rather than using new phenotypic data, the later analysis identified candidate immune exposures from TCR beta sequences and from how often those sequences occurred across donors. An earlier analysis of several hundred of the donors applied high-throughput TCR beta sequencing to assess whether each TCR beta V gene segment acted as functional or pseudogenic. Alongside the repertoire data, information on donor age, sex, ethnicity and CMV serostatus was compiled. Genome-wide SNP genotypes for about three fifths of the roughly 670 donors were used in a later genetic analysis, which treated that subset as a discovery cohort. All discovery cohort repertoires had been generated on a single sequencing platform. HLA typing included class I and class II loci at four-digit resolution. The number of donors typed differed by locus, with 629-630 for A, B, C, DRB1 and DQB1, around 500 for DQA1, approximately 570 for DPA1, and under 490 for DPB1. Roughly 5 DR-DQ haplotypes were treated as single units for association and clustering because of strong linkage in the cohort. On average, roughly 240,000 unique TCR beta nucleotide sequences were sequenced per donor among 300 to 500 genotyped donors of the cohort, with roughly 19% of those sequences being non-productive.

The cohort consisted of more than 650 healthy bone marrow donors. Cohort members were all nominally healthy when sampled, although unrecorded immune exposures were likely present. The donor tested CMV seronegative and was one of the 352 seronegative cohort members. Every donor gave a peripheral blood sample, and the peripheral blood mononuclear cells from that sample were used for TCR beta sequencing. Genomic DNA was extracted from the blood cell samples with the Qiagen DNeasy Blood Extraction Kit. For this clone: Its recognized antigen is unknown. No clone much larger than this one lies a single base away; base qualities are absent.

The paper as a whole reports these results and caveats: A further reported finding was that TCR beta sequences accurately predicted the HLA-A and HLA-B alleles for most subjects in the first cohort. A later analysis found that most CMV-associated TCR beta chains appeared HLA-restricted, with HLA associations seemingly driven largely by CMV exposure. In this cohort, only TCR beta chains were sequenced, and detectable features were limited by the absence of alpha or paired-chain data. In vitro tests confirmed that a few of the cytomegalovirus-associated TCR beta chains recognize cytomegalovirus antigens. Cytomegalovirus status was reported to be diagnosed by the classifier with high specificity and sensitivity in both the original and validation cohorts. Strong co-occurrence of HLA alleles, especially DR and DQ, made assigning TCR associations to individual alleles difficult. V-gene and J-gene trimming of TCR beta chains was associated with a missense DCLRE1C variant in a later genetic analysis, and the association was replicated in an independent cohort. In a later genetic analysis, fewer N-insertions in productive TCRs were reported among donors in an Asian-associated ancestry cluster than the roughly 710-donor mean. According to a later analysis, TCR association rates differed among HLA loci, with DRB1 alleles showing the most associated TCRs and HLA-C alleles showing the fewest. In an earlier analysis of a few hundred of the donors, most TCR beta V segments were observed in productive rearrangements about 90% or about 30% of the time, broadly matching IMGT annotations. CMV serostatus was the only immune exposure information available for the cohort. According to the authors, the approach could potentially be generalized to other disease states and immunological phenotypes. At a false discovery rate of 0.05, a later analysis linked under 20,000 TCR beta sequences to specific HLA alleles. Most TCR sequences were observed very rarely across donors, whereas some public TCRs were present in many individuals. Compared with equally common non-associated chains, HLA-associated TCR beta chains in a later analysis were more clonally expanded and had lower generation probabilities. A group of highly shared sequence variants was considered likely to be a technical artifact of the sequencing pipeline. Presence/absence analyses assumed roughly uniform sequencing depth across donors, an assumption that may not hold. Linkage disequilibrium might explain the correlated functional status among segregating V segments, but an unknown experimental factor could not be excluded. In the study, some 160 TCR beta chains were listed as associated with cytomegalovirus. Because counts were too low, under 20 rarely observed V segments, including chromosome 9 orphons, were left out of the earlier analysis of about 620 of the donors. HLA typing was unavailable for some donors at each locus, so association tests used only the typed subset. Several of the top co-occurrence clusters appeared to be linked to parvovirus B19, influenza, CMV and Epstein-Barr virus, according to a later analysis.

The protocol used for the library was the immunoSEQ multiplex PCR assay. A mixture of 60 forward primers for TCR Vbeta segments and 13 reverse primers for TCR Jbeta segments was used in the multiplex PCR. The CDR3 region of rearranged TCR beta genes was amplified from genomic DNA with a multiplex PCR assay. Amplified TCR beta libraries were sequenced as 87-base-pair reads on the Illumina HiSeq System. Per the source publication's procedure: A later analysis tallied around 80 million unique TCR beta chains across the 700 or so repertoires, and around 9.9 million of those chains were shared by two or more donors. A nearest-neighbor algorithm error-corrected the raw reads and collapsed the reads into unique sequences, merging closely related sequences to remove PCR and sequencing errors. V, D and J gene segments were assigned by aligning CDR3 sequences to IMGT reference sequences. For a sequence to be retained, a match of at least six nucleotides was required to both a V gene segment and a J gene segment. Rearrangements were classified as productive when the CDR3 lacked stop codons and remained in frame with V and J, and all other rearrangements were classified as non-productive. Following IMGT convention, CDR3 was defined as the stretch from the second conserved V-encoded cysteine up to the conserved J-encoded phenylalanine. The earlier analysis of about 590 of the donors excluded sequences that lacked an unambiguous match to a single V gene segment. In an earlier analysis of 587 of the donors, V segments were called functional above 56.7% productive rearrangements and were called segregating when the between-donor standard deviation exceeded 5%. A statistical classification framework was built to diagnose cytomegalovirus status from the catalog of TCR beta chain sequences. In a later analysis, TCR nucleotide sequences were compared against IMGT/GENE-DB human TR gene sequences so that V and J genes could be assigned. A later analysis assigned CDR3 sequences and most-parsimonious VDJ recombination scenarios with the TCRdist pipeline. In a later analysis, each TCR beta chain was defined by its CDR3 amino acid sequence together with its V-gene family, and reads lacking a unique V-gene family were excluded. In a later analysis, 500 to 700 highly shared, low-generation-probability nucleotide sequences were removed to address suspected cross-contamination and a sequencing artifact. For each public chain, a later analysis derived a clonal expansion index from normalized ranks of inferred template counts within each repertoire. A later analysis computed generation probabilities with a VDJ recombination model fitted to out-of-frame rearrangements, and checked the results against IGoR. In a later analysis, TCR-TCR, TCR-HLA and TCR-CMV co-occurrence was scored with hypergeometric tests, and a repertoire-size bias correction was applied to TCR pairs. To estimate false discovery rates, a later analysis permuted the HLA or CMV assignments 20 times. In a later analysis, co-occurring TCRs were grouped using DBSCAN, with TCRdist sequence similarity added in when clustering inside HLA-allele-positive subsets. Co-occurrence clustering excluded repertoires with fewer than 30,000 or more than 120,000 public chains, plus five with anomalous nucleotide sharing. Held by TCRdb, this immuneACCESS table contains in-frame sequences only and omits some clones. Under half of the omission traces to an unresolved V gene where checked; the cause of the rest is unknown. The D gene and trimming were derived from the DNA, and the V and J assignments and clone size from that table. The sample data list around 160,000 clones, and more than 60% of these were observed just once. In total, the top ten clones hold more than 4% of the sample.

Source material: PBMCs. The receptor's source is a male donor in good health and CMV-seronegative.

The DNA sequence is TGCGCCAGCAGCTTGACCCAGGGTCAATCCTACAATGAGCAGTTCTTC. Translated, this gives CASSLTQGQSYNEQFF. The rearrangement combines TRBV5-1 with TRBJ2-1, with a tentative D gene TRBD1 over 5 matching bases. The CDR3 covers 16 residues, taking in both the cysteine and the phenylalanine. Kept here is only the CDR3 DNA, which spans 48 bases and is read in frame from base 1. V loses 1 base, J loses 1 base, and the germline ends lie 12 bases apart. Via the germline V gene, CDR1 is SGHRS and CDR2 YFSETQ.